The rows below give T cell receptor beta chains drawn from one sample of a study of blood T cell repertoires in COVID-19. The method was immunoSEQ multiplex PCR; TCRdb's version includes in-frame clones alone and lacks a portion of them. The sample lists around 230,000 clones, approximately 90% occurring once. Sequencing used peripheral blood. These receptors were collected from a man aged 40-49 years with acute or convalescent COVID-19. Both conserved end residues are part of each CDR3. The order of the fields is J gene, V gene, D gene, clone size, CDR3 protein, CDR3 DNA. The D gene is left open where the match is weak. Size is omitted from some rows. Given values are once, few, many or a class for expanded clones.

TRBJ1-5 TRBV19 TRBD1 - CASSFTGDGEPQHF TGTGCCAGTAGTTTCACAGGGGACGGAGAGCCCCAGCATTTT
TRBJ1-4 TRBV20-1 - - CSAGLDEKLFF TGCAGTGCTGGGCTTGACGAAAAACTGTTTTTT
TRBJ1-3 TRBV3-1/TRBV3-2 - - CASSIDWTGNTIYF TGTGCCAGCAGCATCGACTGGACTGGAAACACCATATATTTT
TRBJ2-7 TRBV19 TRBD1 - CASSTRTGLLISEQYF TGTGCCAGTAGTACCAGGACAGGACTCTTAATCTCCGAGCAGTACTTC
TRBJ2-7 TRBV5-4 TRBD1 - CASSHKTGAREQYF TGTGCCAGCAGCCACAAGACAGGGGCCCGCGAGCAGTACTTC
TRBJ2-1 TRBV7-8 TRBD2 - CASSLDLAGGTNEQFF TGTGCCAGCAGCTTAGACCTAGCGGGAGGGACGAATGAGCAGTTCTTC
TRBJ2-3 TRBV5-1 - - CASSLGQDLDTQYF TGCGCCAGCAGCTTGGGGCAGGACTTGGATACGCAGTATTTT
TRBJ1-1 TRBV27 - - CASSSDTNRGAFF TGTGCCAGCAGTTCGGACACAAATCGAGGAGCTTTCTTT
TRBJ1-1 TRBV28 - - CASRYQGLGTEAFF TGTGCCAGCAGGTACCAGGGACTGGGTACTGAAGCTTTCTTT
TRBJ1-1 TRBV18 - - CASSPWGGTEAFF TGTGCCAGCTCACCGTGGGGGGGCACTGAAGCTTTCTTT
TRBJ2-3 TRBV7-2 - - CASRAGYGPDTQYF TGTGCCAGCAGGGCGGGATATGGCCCAGATACGCAGTATTTT
TRBJ1-4 TRBV9 - - CASQPGASGEKLFF TGTGCCAGCCAGCCGGGTGCGTCGGGTGAAAAACTGTTTTTT
TRBJ2-7 TRBV7-9 - - CASSLGVWSPSYEQYF TGTGCCAGCAGCTTAGGCGTTTGGTCGCCCTCCTACGAGCAGTACTTC
TRBJ2-3 TRBV7-9 - - CASSSGPSDTQYF TGTGCCAGCAGCTCTGGCCCCTCAGATACGCAGTATTTT
TRBJ1-2 TRBV7-2 - - CASSLAYGGGYTF TGTGCCAGCAGCTTAGCGTACGGGGGAGGCTACACCTTC
TRBJ1-2 TRBV18 - - CASSPTTRNYGYTF TGTGCCAGCTCACCGACAACCAGGAACTATGGCTACACCTTC
TRBJ1-5 TRBV19 - - CASSIGRRVGLNQPQHF TGTGCCAGTAGTATAGGTAGGCGGGTCGGTCTCAATCAGCCCCAGCATTTT
TRBJ2-3 TRBV5-4 TRBD1 - CASSPGTGGTDTQYF TGTGCCAGCAGCCCGGGGACAGGGGGCACAGATACGCAGTATTTT
TRBJ1-2 TRBV3-1/TRBV3-2 - once CASSQEGGYGYTF TGTGCCAGCAGCCAAGAGGGGGGCTATGGCTACACCTTC
TRBJ2-2 TRBV9 TRBD2 - CASSPRWTSGPNTGELFF TGTGCCAGCAGCCCTAGGTGGACTAGCGGGCCTAACACCGGGGAGCTGTTTTTT
TRBJ1-6 TRBV7-2 - once CASSLSQGNSPLHF TGTGCCAGCAGCTTAAGCCAGGGTAATTCACCCCTCCACTTT
TRBJ1-2 TRBV5-1 - once CASSLGGDGYTF TGCGCCAGCAGCTTGGGAGGAGATGGCTACACCTTC
TRBJ1-1 TRBV10-1 TRBD1 - CATSTGAFTEAFF TGCGCCACCTCGACAGGGGCGTTCACTGAAGCTTTCTTT
TRBJ2-3 TRBV19 - - CASSSGGSDTQYF TGTGCCAGTAGTAGCGGGGGCTCAGATACGCAGTATTTT
TRBJ2-1 TRBV11-2 TRBD1 - CASSPRDRDGNEQFF TGTGCCAGCAGCCCACGGGACAGGGACGGTAATGAGCAGTTCTTC
TRBJ1-2 TRBV10-3 TRBD1 - CAISDRDSSANYGYTF TGTGCCATCAGTGATAGGGACAGTTCAGCTAACTATGGCTACACCTTC
TRBJ2-7 TRBV27 - - CASRETALYEQYF TGTGCCAGCAGAGAGACAGCCCTTTACGAGCAGTACTTC
TRBJ2-1 TRBV27 TRBD2 - CASRLSTSGPYNEQFF TGTGCCAGCAGGCTTTCGACTAGCGGCCCCTACAATGAGCAGTTCTTC